Detailed here is one TCR beta chain. What it binds is not known. The germline gives CDR1 MDHEN, CDR2 SYDVKM. CDR3 length: 12 amino acids. V dropped 3 bases and J dropped 4 bases, with 4 bases sitting between them. The data derive from a study of T cell repertoires and leukemia-associated antigens. Study context: Effective reads per sample ranged from about 3 to 5.0 million. Study-wide findings and caveats: Specificity and function of the expanded clones need further investigation. V, J, VDJ and CDR3 counts did not differ significantly among groups.

TCRdb processed the 5' RACE reads anew with MiXCR; each CDR3 protein has one entry. Among 7,500 to 10,000 distinct CDR3 sequences, about 40% were seen once, and the ten largest hold roughly 53%. Without fetal bovine serum, CD3+ T cells were rested overnight. The clonotype was recovered from a female donor in good health. The genes are TRBV28 and TRBJ1-5; no definite D call. The sequencing input was CD3+ T cells sorted from blood and cultured. The CDR3 loop reads CASSFGNQPQHF. For the CDR3, the DNA is TGTGCCAGCAGTTTTGGGAATCAGCCCCAGCATTTT.